This T cell receptor beta chain was identified in a study of blood T cell repertoires in COVID-19 (dated by TCRdb to the early 2020s). General notes on the study: Samples covering the acute and convalescent phases of COVID-19 were provided by collaborators in the United States, Italy and Spain. The prospective study material was composed of cDNA or gDNA derived from T cells, B-cell-depleted T cells, or PBMCs. The dataset comprised deeply sampled blood TCRbeta repertoires from subjects exposed to, actively infected with, or recovered from COVID-19. The repertoires were released in a freely available public database meant as a resource for research on the immune response to SARS-CoV-2. The samples were drawn from two sources: the first 160 participants of the ongoing ImmuneRACE study, and 1,254 subjects contributed by 6 global collaborators. Nearly every sample came with metadata listing a de-identified subject ID, COVID-19 status, age in years and sex. Where available, HLA class I and class II types were obtained from metadata supplied by the sample provider rather than from assay-based typing.

The study at large found these results: The quantity of clinical and demographic metadata differed by source and by participant and was supplied without curation.

At one collaborating source in Seattle, patients were enrolled during active infection and were followed longitudinally through the course of disease. Each collaborating institution followed its own protocols to collect whole blood in K2EDTA tubes. For TCRbeta analysis, collaborators shipped samples in one of three forms: frozen whole blood, isolated PBMCs, or DNA extracted from either of those sample types. V loses 5 bases at its end and J loses 5 bases; junction bases beyond the gene matches: 3. The CDR3 starts with the cysteine, ends with the phenylalanine, and has 15 residues. Only the CDR3 region is kept as DNA, spanning 45 bases read in frame from base 1. CDR1 is given as SGHVS and CDR2 as FNYEAQ, both from the germline V gene. The immunoSEQ Assay, a bias-controlled multiplex PCR, was used to amplify TCRbeta CDR3 regions from genomic DNA. On the authors' methods: The number of nucleated cells in each sample was estimated from the amplification of reference gene primers within the assay. To quantify the absolute abundance of each unique TCRbeta CDR3 rearrangement, sequence reads were collapsed and filtered. For each sample, productive Simpson clonality was calculated as the square root of Simpson's diversity index across productive rearrangements. The clones in this table, taken by TCRdb from immuneACCESS, are in-frame only. Not every clone is retained; where verified, under half of the shortfall comes from an unresolved V gene, and the cause of the rest is unknown. V, J and clone size are those of that table, while D and trimming were read from the DNA. In all, the sample holds some 250,000 clones, and about four fifths of those were seen once. The ten largest clones add up to around 7.5% of the sample.

About this clone itself: What this receptor recognizes is not known. The sample holds no much larger clone one base away, and base qualities are not on file.

The receptor was derived from a woman aged 80 or over with COVID-19, enrolled during active disease. The sequencing sample was made of peripheral blood. The sequence is built from TRBV7-6 and TRBJ2-1; TRBD2 agrees with 13 junctional bases. The sequenced DNA is TGTGCCAGCAGCGGTGGGACTAGCGGGAACAATGAGCAGTTCTTC. Its product reads: CASSGGTSGNNEQFF.